The clone carrying this T cell receptor (beta chain) was seen a single time. What it binds is unknown. Sorted regulatory T cells were CD4-positive, CD25-high and CD127-low or negative. This sample stems from a study of B cell selection in AIRE deficiency. Findings and caveats of the study: Shared Treg sequences had shorter CDR3s, biased toward rearrangements with few non-templated insertions.

This CDR3 comprises 13 residues. CDR1 and CDR2 (germline): MDHEN, SYDVKM. The V end lost 3 bases, the J end lost 11 bases, and 16 bases lay between the germline ends. Original methodology: Patients' Tregs yielded 5.8x10^4 or so distinct TCRbeta sequences; donors' roughly 1x10^5. The table came from immunoSEQ multiplex PCR; TCRdb's copy has only in-frame clones and leaves some out. The V and J calls and clone size come from that table; D and trimming were worked out from the DNA. Of roughly 18,000 clones in the sample, under 95% are singletons; the top ten hold 0.89%. The receptor's source is a human donor in good health. The chain uses TRBV28 and TRBJ2-5; tentative D call: TRBD1 (6 bases). Sequenced: CD4+CD25+ Tregs sorted from PBMCs. CDR3 DNA: TGTGCCAGCAGTTTGTTCGACAGGTCCCTGCAGTACTTC. It encodes CASSLFDRSLQYF.